The T cell receptor (beta chain) described here comes from a study of shared clonotypes between healthy human individuals. CDR3 length: 14 amino acids. Germline loops: CDR1 SGDLS, CDR2 YYNGEE. V lost 0 bases to trimming and J lost 10 bases, with 13 bases between them. On sorted subsets, replicate PCRs used approximately 190 ng DNA, or about 30,000 T cell genomes. Method: immunoSEQ multiplex PCR; TCRdb's copy keeps in-frame clones and lacks some. The data show 400,000 to 600,000 clones, about 96% seen once. The chain employs TRBV9 and TRBJ2-2; D remains ambiguous. The sample consisted of naive CD4+ T cells sorted from blood. Noted subset: CD45RA+ positively selected. The sequence was obtained from a woman younger than 45 in good health. The CDR3 region has the DNA TGTGCCAGCAGCGTAGACTCGACCCCGAAGGAGCTGTTTTTT. Translated: CASSVDSTPKELFF. Full variable domain (rest looked up from reference TRBV9 and TRBJ2-2): DSGVTQTPKHLITATGQRVTLRCSPRSGDLSVYWYQQSLDQGLQFLIQYYNGEERAKGNILERFSAQQFPDLHSELNLSSLELGDSALYFCASSVDSTPKELFFGEGSRLTVL.